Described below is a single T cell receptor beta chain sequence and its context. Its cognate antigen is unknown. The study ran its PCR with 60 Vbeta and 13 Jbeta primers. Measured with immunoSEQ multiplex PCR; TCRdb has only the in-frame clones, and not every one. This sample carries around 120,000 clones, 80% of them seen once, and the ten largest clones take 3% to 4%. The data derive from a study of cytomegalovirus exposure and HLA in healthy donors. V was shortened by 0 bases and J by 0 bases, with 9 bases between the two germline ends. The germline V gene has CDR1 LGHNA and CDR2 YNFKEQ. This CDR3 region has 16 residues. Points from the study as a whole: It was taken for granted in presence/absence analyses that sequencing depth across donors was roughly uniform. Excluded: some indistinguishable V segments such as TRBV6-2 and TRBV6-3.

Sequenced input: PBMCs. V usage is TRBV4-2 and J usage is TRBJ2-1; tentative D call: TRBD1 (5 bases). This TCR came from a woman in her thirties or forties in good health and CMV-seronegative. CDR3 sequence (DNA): TGTGCCAGCAGCCAAGAGGGCGACAGCTCCTACAATGAGCAGTTCTTC. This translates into CASSQEGDSSYNEQFF.